This T cell receptor beta chain is drawn from a study of Graves' ophthalmopathy and Graves' hyperthyroidism. Study-level findings and limits: Most expanded thyroid clonotypes above 0.001 frequency also appeared in blood. From stable hyperthyroidism, ophthalmopathy was separated by a 13-signature model with around 90% sensitivity and more than 75% specificity.

Germline CDR1 is MDHEN and CDR2 is SYDVKM. V lost 5 bases, J lost 8 bases, and 22 bases lay in between. The CDR3 sequence is 16 residues long. Ten or more counts support this clonotype. Antigen unknown. As the template, RNA transcripts were used to amplify TCR beta CDR3 regions. The workflow started with a first-round RT-PCR run with HTBI primers and then moved on to a second-round multiplex PCR. A single record per CDR3 protein comes from TCRdb applying MiXCR to the multiplex PCR reads. The data contain some 160,000 distinct CDR3 sequences, 39% of them singletons. Specimen: peripheral blood. V and J are TRBV28 and TRBJ1-3; D is possibly TRBD1 (5 bases). The receptor's source is a man between 25 and 39 years old with Graves' ophthalmopathy. CDR3 DNA sequence: TGTGCCAGCAGTCCTCGGGGCGGCGGAGGTTGGTACACCATATATTTT. This sequence encodes CASSPRGGGGWYTIYF.